This TCR beta chain emerged from a study of control samples from healthy donors and cancer patients (dated by TCRdb to 2020 to 2021). Libraries were prepared through the immunoSEQ multiplex PCR assay. The table comes from immuneACCESS by way of TCRdb, which keeps in-frame sequences with V and J called. Part of the clones is missing from these tables; in studies checked, under half for an unresolved V gene and the rest for unknown reasons. The sample has around 110,000 clones on record, more than 75% of them singletons. Together, the top ten hold 2.3% of the sample. The CDR3 spans 16 residues, from the cysteine through the phenylalanine. The DNA shown is the 48-base CDR3, in frame from base 1. Germline trimming amounts to 4 bases on V and 4 bases on J, with 7 as the count of junction bases outside the gene matches. Via the germline V gene, CDR1 is SGDLS and CDR2 YYNGEE. Concerning this clone: What this receptor recognizes is not known. The sample holds no much larger clone one base away, and base qualities are not on file.

The source is a woman in her seventies in good health. Sequencing was carried out using blood. This receptor chain uses TRBV9 and TRBJ2-1; 11 central nucleotides agree with TRBD2. The CDR3: CASSSRVAGGYNEQFF. The DNA sequence reads TGTGCCAGCAGCTCAAGGGTAGCGGGGGGGTACAATGAGCAGTTCTTC.